A selection of T cell receptor beta chains follows, all from one sample in a study of T cell changes during pregnancy in multiple sclerosis. Data came from immunoSEQ multiplex PCR; TCRdb stores just in-frame clones and leaves some out. This sample has about 26,000 clones, with approximately 92% found just once. The sample in question was CD8+ T cells from peripheral blood mononuclear cells, obtained in the second trimester of pregnancy. The receptors were gathered from a female donor with multiple sclerosis, enrolled in a pregnancy study. Each CDR3 is given with its conserved first and last residue. A D gene is named only where the DNA matches it firmly. Size is omitted from some rows. Given values are once, few, many or a class for expanded clones.

DNA,CDR3,J,size,D,V
TGTGCCAGCAGCTTGGGGGCTAGCAGCACAGATACGCAGTATTTT,CASSLGASSTDTQYF,TRBJ2-3,NA,NA,TRBV5-6
TGTGCCAGCAGTTACTTCGCTAGCGGATACGAGCAGTACTTC,CASSYFASGYEQYF,TRBJ2-7,NA,TRBD2,TRBV28
TGTGCCAGCAGCTTAGGGACAGGGAGTGGCTACACCTTC,CASSLGTGSGYTF,TRBJ1-2,NA,TRBD1,TRBV11-2
TGTGCCAGAAGCTTGGTGGCAGACAATGAGCAGTTCTTC,CARSLVADNEQFF,TRBJ2-1,once,NA,TRBV5-3
TGTGCCACCAACAGCGGGAGGGCCCGCACAGATACGCAGTATTTT,CATNSGRARTDTQYF,TRBJ2-3,NA,TRBD2,TRBV6-1
TGTGCCAGCAGTTTGTGGAGTAACTATGGCTACACCTTC,CASSLWSNYGYTF,TRBJ1-2,NA,NA,TRBV27
TGTGCCGAGCAATTGAACAGGCCTCCTAACACTGAAGCTTTCTTT,CAEQLNRPPNTEAFF,TRBJ1-1,NA,NA,TRBV2
TGTGCCAGCAGTACCGATACCGGGACAGGGGAAGAGACCCAGTACTTC,CASSTDTGTGEETQYF,TRBJ2-5,once,TRBD1,TRBV6-4
TGTGCCAGCGGGACACGGACAGATACGCAGTATTTT,CASGTRTDTQYF,TRBJ2-3,NA,NA,TRBV6-1
TGTGCCAGCAGCCCTAACAATGAGCAGTTCTTC,CASSPNNEQFF,TRBJ2-1,NA,NA,TRBV11-2
TGTGCCAGCAGCTTAGGTACCGGGACAGAGCAGTTCTTC,CASSLGTGTEQFF,TRBJ2-1,NA,NA,TRBV7-9
TGTGCCAGCAGTCTGCGACTAGCGGAGACCCAGTACTTC,CASSLRLAETQYF,TRBJ2-5,NA,TRBD2,TRBV28
TGTGCCAGTAGTTGGAGCGGGCCCAAAGGGGATGAGCAGTTCTTC,CASSWSGPKGDEQFF,TRBJ2-1,NA,NA,TRBV19
TGTGCCAGTAGTATGCGTGGGGAGTGGGATGAGCAGTTCTTC,CASSMRGEWDEQFF,TRBJ2-1,NA,NA,TRBV19
TGCAGCGTTGCGGGGACTAGCGGGAATCGGATCTACAATGAGCAGTTCTTC,CSVAGTSGNRIYNEQFF,TRBJ2-1,NA,TRBD2,TRBV29-1
TGTGCCAGCAGTTTAGACGGGGAGGGGTATGGCTACACCTTC,CASSLDGEGYGYTF,TRBJ1-2,NA,NA,TRBV28
TGCGCCAGCAGTCCGACTAGCGGGTCTTTCTACGAGCAGTACTTC,CASSPTSGSFYEQYF,TRBJ2-7,NA,TRBD2,TRBV4-3
TGTGCCAGTTTGGGACAGGGGGTTGGGACCGGGGAGCTGTTTTTT,CASLGQGVGTGELFF,TRBJ2-2,NA,TRBD1,TRBV19
TGTGCCAGCTATGCTGGGGGGGCCTTGAACATTCAGTACTTC,CASYAGGALNIQYF,TRBJ2-4,NA,NA,TRBV6-6
TGCGCCAGCAGTCTCCTCCGGGACAGGGAGAATAGCAATCAGCCCCAGCATTTT,CASSLLRDRENSNQPQHF,TRBJ1-5,NA,TRBD1,TRBV23-1
TGTGCCAGCAGCTTGACTAGTTTGGGTGAGCAGTTCTTC,CASSLTSLGEQFF,TRBJ2-1,once,NA,TRBV11-2
TGCGCCAGCAGCTTGGACAGGGTAGGATCACCCCTCCACTTT,CASSLDRVGSPLHF,TRBJ1-6,NA,NA,TRBV5-1
TGTGCCAGCACCGACACTGGTGGGAGCTACGAGCAGTACTTC,CASTDTGGSYEQYF,TRBJ2-7,NA,NA,TRBV6-5
TGTGCCAGCAGCTCACAGGCAGCGCAGGGTCAGCCCCAGCATTTT,CASSSQAAQGQPQHF,TRBJ1-5,NA,NA,TRBV27
TGTGCCAGCAACCCTAGCACCCTCATCCCTAGCACAGATACGCAGTATTTT,CASNPSTLIPSTDTQYF,TRBJ2-3,once,NA,TRBV2
TGCAGCGTGACCGGACAGGAGGGGACCCAGTACTTC,CSVTGQEGTQYF,TRBJ2-5,once,NA,TRBV29-1
TGTGCCAGCAGCCCGTTCGGGGGGTCAGATACGCAGTATTTT,CASSPFGGSDTQYF,TRBJ2-3,NA,TRBD2,TRBV11-2
TGTGCCACCCTGGACAGCTACAATGAGCAGTTCTTC,CATLDSYNEQFF,TRBJ2-1,NA,NA,TRBV10-3
TGTGCCAGCAGTTCCTCTAGAAAAACCTCCTACGAGCAGTACTTC,CASSSSRKTSYEQYF,TRBJ2-7,NA,NA,TRBV28
TGCGCCAGCAGCTTGGGGGGGGACCGGTACCAAGAGACCCAGTACTTC,CASSLGGDRYQETQYF,TRBJ2-5,NA,NA,TRBV5-1
TGTGCCAGCAGCTTAGCCCGGGACGAGCAGTACTTC,CASSLARDEQYF,TRBJ2-7,NA,NA,TRBV7-2
TGTGCCAGCCGGGAGCGACCCCAAACGGGGTACGAGCAGTACTTC,CASRERPQTGYEQYF,TRBJ2-7,NA,NA,TRBV6-1
TGTGCCAGTAGTATACGTAACAGGATGAACACTGAAGCTTTCTTT,CASSIRNRMNTEAFF,TRBJ1-1,NA,NA,TRBV19
TGCGCCAGCAGCTTGGGTTTTAGCGGCACAGATACGCAGTATTTT,CASSLGFSGTDTQYF,TRBJ2-3,few,NA,TRBV5-1
TGTGCCAGCACAGCGGGGCGAGGCGGTCAGCCCCAGCATTTT,CASTAGRGGQPQHF,TRBJ1-5,NA,NA,TRBV28
TGTGCCAGCACCCGATCGGGGACACCCGATTATGGCTACACCTTC,CASTRSGTPDYGYTF,TRBJ1-2,NA,NA,TRBV7-9
TGTGCCAGCAGCAAAAAGAATAGAACAGGGGATCAGCCCCAGCATTTT,CASSKKNRTGDQPQHF,TRBJ1-5,NA,NA,TRBV21-1
TGTGCCAGCTCGCCTACTAGCGGGAACCACCTAACAGATACGCAGTATTTT,CASSPTSGNHLTDTQYF,TRBJ2-3,NA,TRBD2,TRBV18
TGTGCCAGCAGTGAAGGGACAGGGGACACCGGGGAGCTGTTTTTT,CASSEGTGDTGELFF,TRBJ2-2,once,TRBD1,TRBV25-1
TGTGCCAGCAGTGATATCGGGGATGAGCAGTTCTTC,CASSDIGDEQFF,TRBJ2-1,NA,NA,TRBV6-5
TGTGCCAGCAGTTTAGGGACTTATAACACCGGGGAGCTGTTTTTT,CASSLGTYNTGELFF,TRBJ2-2,NA,NA,TRBV27
TGTGCCAGCAGCCAAGGAGGGGGACAGGCGTTCCACAATGAGCAGTTCTTC,CASSQGGGQAFHNEQFF,TRBJ2-1,NA,TRBD1,TRBV4-2
TGTGCCAGCACCGGGGACAGGGAAGAGTTATATGGCTACACCTTC,CASTGDREELYGYTF,TRBJ1-2,NA,TRBD1,TRBV4-2
TGCGCCAGCAGCCCACCTCTCAGGGACAAGGGCCTTAATAATGAAAAACTGTTTTTT,CASSPPLRDKGLNNEKLFF,TRBJ1-4,NA,NA,TRBV5-1
TGCGCCAGCAGCCAAGATGATAGCGGGATCTACAATGAGCAGTTCTTC,CASSQDDSGIYNEQFF,TRBJ2-1,NA,TRBD2,TRBV4-1
TGTGCCAGTAGTCCGACGGGGGGTGGCAATCAGCCCCAGCATTTT,CASSPTGGGNQPQHF,TRBJ1-5,once,NA,TRBV19
TGTGCCAGCAGTCCGGACACCCTTAACACTGAAGCTTTCTTT,CASSPDTLNTEAFF,TRBJ1-1,NA,NA,TRBV6-5
TGTGCCAGCAGTACGGGGAACTCCTACGAGCAGTACTTC,CASSTGNSYEQYF,TRBJ2-7,NA,NA,TRBV6-5